This T cell receptor beta chain was found in a study of blood T cell repertoires in COVID-19. The overall study: Donors in the United States, Italy and Spain gave samples during acute or convalescent COVID-19. PBMCs, B-cell-depleted T cells, or T cells were the source of the cDNA or gDNA that made up the material.

Generated by immunoSEQ multiplex PCR, the TCRdb table keeps only in-frame clones and is missing some. The table shows about 50,000 clones, with approximately 87% occurring only once. This CDR3 is built from 18 residues. CDR1 and CDR2 from the germline V gene are SGHTA and FQGNSA. V shed 1 base, J shed 4 bases, and the junction held 10 bases outside the gene matches. The chain recombines TRBV7-2 with TRBJ2-3, with 11 bases lining up with TRBD1. The sample consisted of peripheral blood. This TCR was sampled from a human donor in a cohort sampled during active COVID-19. CDR3 sequence reads: CASSLGTGGAGSPDTQYF. As DNA, the CDR3 is TGTGCCAGCAGCTTAGGGACAGGGGGCGCTGGTTCCCCAGATACGCAGTATTTT.